This TCR beta chain is from a study of radiotherapy plus CTLA-4 blockade in lung cancer (dated by TCRdb to the late 2010s). Some background on the complete study: Among the enrolled patients, about 20% had an objective response, and around 31% reached disease control. Study-wide conclusions, independent of this receptor: TCR clones derived from tumors expanded in peripheral blood after treatment with radiotherapy and ipilimumab. The strongest predictors of response were reported to be early dynamic shifts in blood T cell clones along with a rise in serum interferon-beta following radiation.

Including cysteine and phenylalanine, the CDR3 has 13 amino acids. Just CDR3 DNA is preserved here, 39 bases in frame from base 1. The germline V gene provides CDR1 SGHRS and CDR2 YFSETQ. Trimming takes 6 bases from V and 4 bases from J, and the germline ends sit 12 bases apart. The study tested focal radiation therapy combined with CTLA-4 blockade (ipilimumab) in patients with chemo-refractory metastatic non-small-cell lung cancer. This clone has just one count. Its antigen is not yet known. Base qualities are not recorded, but no much larger clone differs from it by a single base. Libraries were made using the immunoSEQ multiplex PCR assay. The clones in this table, taken by TCRdb from immuneACCESS, are in-frame only. Not every clone is retained; where verified, under half of the shortfall comes from an unresolved V gene, and the cause of the rest is unknown. Counted in this sample were about 28,000 clones; over 75% of them appeared once. Just under 8% of the sample is taken by the ten largest.

The sequence derives from a human donor with non-small cell lung cancer who had stable disease on radiotherapy plus ipilimumab. Material: peripheral blood, obtained from a patient treated with radiotherapy plus ipilimumab. This chain is built from TRBV5-1 and TRBJ2-3; TRBD2 is possibly the D segment (6 matching bases). The DNA sequence is as follows: TGCGCCAGCAAGGAGGGGTCGGCAGATACGCAGTATTTT. Its coded protein is CASKEGSADTQYF.